These T cell receptor beta chains were read from a single sample in a study of T cell repertoires in cytomegalovirus infection. TCRdb reprocessed the reads via MiXCR and lists one record per CDR3 protein. This sample has about 920,000 distinct CDR3 sequences, with 30% to 40% found just once. Their antigen targets remain unknown. The material sequenced was cultured CD8+ T cells from PBMCs, taken from culture after CMV antigen stimulation. Receptor source: a human donor in good health (CMV status not recorded). Some clones in this sample may be carry-over from other donors' samples. Both conserved end residues are part of each CDR3. D genes are given only for firm matches. Clone size appears in some rows only: once, few, many, or a class for an expanded clone.

clone size: few; D gene: .; J gene: TRBJ1-2; V gene: TRBV3-1; CDR3 protein: CASSQASQGLYGYTF; CDR3 DNA: TGTGCCAGCAGCCAAGCTTCACAGGGACTCTATGGCTACACCTTC
clone size: .; D gene: .; J gene: TRBJ2-3; V gene: TRBV19; CDR3 protein: CASSMGTGLFTDTQYF; CDR3 DNA: TGTGCCAGTAGTATGGGAACAGGGCTTTTCACAGATACGCAGTATTTT
clone size: .; D gene: .; J gene: TRBJ1-1; V gene: TRBV7-4; CDR3 protein: CASTLQGTEAFF; CDR3 DNA: TGTGCCAGCACCTTACAGGGAACTGAAGCTTTCTTT
clone size: many; D gene: TRBD1; J gene: TRBJ2-5; V gene: TRBV15; CDR3 protein: CATSPWTGETQYF; CDR3 DNA: TGTGCCACCAGCCCTTGGACAGGGGAGACCCAGTACTTC
clone size: few; D gene: .; J gene: TRBJ2-7; V gene: TRBV2; CDR3 protein: CASSEPASYEQYF; CDR3 DNA: TGTGCCAGCAGTGAACCAGCCTCCTACGAGCAGTACTTC
clone size: .; D gene: TRBD1; J gene: TRBJ2-1; V gene: TRBV6-2/TRBV6-3; CDR3 protein: CASSLTSQGAHNEQFF; CDR3 DNA: TGTGCCAGCAGTCTGACGTCCCAGGGGGCCCACAATGAGCAGTTCTTC
clone size: few; D gene: .; J gene: TRBJ2-6; V gene: TRBV27; CDR3 protein: CASSLSHYSGANVLTF; CDR3 DNA: TGTGCCAGCAGTTTATCACATTACTCTGGGGCCAACGTCCTGACTTTC
clone size: .; D gene: .; J gene: TRBJ2-1; V gene: TRBV4-3; CDR3 protein: CASSHPLGQYNEQFF; CDR3 DNA: TGCGCCAGCAGCCACCCACTTGGACAGTACAATGAGCAGTTCTTC
clone size: many; D gene: .; J gene: TRBJ2-3; V gene: TRBV28; CDR3 protein: CASSLLPTDTQYF; CDR3 DNA: TGTGCCAGCAGTCTACTTCCCACAGATACGCAGTATTTT
clone size: .; D gene: .; J gene: TRBJ2-2; V gene: TRBV27; CDR3 protein: CASSFGVTGELFF; CDR3 DNA: TGTGCCAGCAGTTTCGGGGTCACCGGGGAGCTGTTTTTT
clone size: few; D gene: .; J gene: TRBJ1-3; V gene: TRBV20-1; CDR3 protein: CSARDRDGNTIYF; CDR3 DNA: TGCAGTGCTAGAGACAGGGATGGGAACACCATATATTTT
clone size: .; D gene: .; J gene: TRBJ2-2; V gene: TRBV5-5; CDR3 protein: CASSLFDRSGELFF; CDR3 DNA: TGTGCCAGCAGCTTGTTTGACAGGTCCGGGGAGCTGTTTTTT
clone size: few; D gene: TRBD1; J gene: TRBJ2-3; V gene: TRBV19; CDR3 protein: CASSMTGTGADTQYF; CDR3 DNA: TGTGCCAGTAGTATGACCGGGACAGGGGCAGATACGCAGTATTTT
clone size: many; D gene: TRBD1; J gene: TRBJ1-2; V gene: TRBV9; CDR3 protein: CASSVGDRPAYGYTF; CDR3 DNA: TGTGCCAGCAGCGTAGGGGACAGGCCGGCCTATGGCTACACCTTC
clone size: .; D gene: TRBD2; J gene: TRBJ2-1; V gene: TRBV20-1; CDR3 protein: CSAPNSGGLYNEQFF; CDR3 DNA: TGCAGTGCTCCCAACAGCGGGGGCCTCTACAATGAGCAGTTCTTC
clone size: few; D gene: TRBD1; J gene: TRBJ1-2; V gene: TRBV5-4; CDR3 protein: CASSLDRGLILDGYTF; CDR3 DNA: TGTGCCAGCAGCTTGGACAGGGGTTTAATTCTGGATGGCTACACCTTC
clone size: .; D gene: .; J gene: TRBJ2-1; V gene: TRBV6-2/TRBV6-3; CDR3 protein: CASSQRAPGDEQFF; CDR3 DNA: TGTGCCAGCAGTCAGAGGGCTCCTGGGGATGAGCAGTTCTTC
clone size: once; D gene: .; J gene: TRBJ2-5; V gene: TRBV3-1; CDR3 protein: CASSPTNQETQYF; CDR3 DNA: TGTGCCAGCAGCCCTACAAATCAAGAGACCCAGTACTTC
clone size: few; D gene: .; J gene: TRBJ2-1; V gene: TRBV7-9; CDR3 protein: CASSPDNNEQFF; CDR3 DNA: TGTGCCAGCAGCCCAGACAACAATGAGCAGTTCTTC
clone size: few; D gene: .; J gene: TRBJ1-1; V gene: TRBV7-9; CDR3 protein: CASSRRTDEAFF; CDR3 DNA: TGTGCCAGCAGCCGTAGAACAGACGAAGCTTTCTTT
clone size: .; D gene: .; J gene: TRBJ2-3; V gene: TRBV14; CDR3 protein: CASSQGFDTQYF; CDR3 DNA: TGTGCCAGCAGCCAAGGGTTTGATACGCAGTATTTT
clone size: many; D gene: TRBD1; J gene: TRBJ2-7; V gene: TRBV7-6; CDR3 protein: CASSLKGTGDIQLGQYF; CDR3 DNA: TGTGCCAGCAGTTTAAAAGGGACAGGGGATATTCAACTCGGGCAGTACTTC
clone size: .; D gene: .; J gene: TRBJ2-1; V gene: TRBV27; CDR3 protein: CASRYLGPHNEQFF; CDR3 DNA: TGTGCCAGCAGATACCTGGGACCTCACAATGAGCAGTTCTTC